Listed below are T cell receptor beta chains from one sample, sequenced in a study of monozygotic twins with inflammatory bowel disease. TCRdb reworked the 5' RACE reads into one entry per CDR3 protein, no DNA. This sample's table reports about 99,000 distinct CDR3 sequences. The sequenced material came from blood. These receptors originate from a human donor with ulcerative colitis or Crohn's disease, or a healthy co-twin of an affected twin (not recorded which). Each CDR3 is given with its conserved first and last residue. Fields, in order: V gene, J gene, CDR3 protein.

v_call: TRBV30
j_call: TRBJ2-3
cdr3_aa: CAWSVLPTVVDTQYF

v_call: TRBV18
j_call: TRBJ2-7
cdr3_aa: CASSSTGQGTDEQYF

v_call: TRBV29-1
j_call: TRBJ2-2
cdr3_aa: CSVGGYPGRTGELFF

v_call: TRBV7-2
j_call: TRBJ2-7
cdr3_aa: CASSLAVFLAGGPNEQYF

v_call: TRBV20-1
j_call: TRBJ2-3
cdr3_aa: CSACLQGFTDTQYF

v_call: TRBV6-1
j_call: TRBJ2-2
cdr3_aa: CASSKRGYTGELFF

v_call: TRBV20-1
j_call: TRBJ2-1
cdr3_aa: CSAREFGQGIGNEQFF

v_call: TRBV27
j_call: TRBJ2-7
cdr3_aa: CASRLLGSEERYF

v_call: TRBV12-3/TRBV12-4
j_call: TRBJ1-5
cdr3_aa: CASKAQGAGNQPQHF

v_call: TRBV7-2
j_call: TRBJ2-7
cdr3_aa: CASSLYSSGGAGYEQYF

v_call: TRBV29-1
j_call: TRBJ2-1
cdr3_aa: CSATRATGPYNEQFF

v_call: TRBV7-7
j_call: TRBJ1-2
cdr3_aa: CASSRIAGTGLNYGYTF

v_call: TRBV7-9
j_call: TRBJ1-5
cdr3_aa: CASSLVVGRHNQPQHF

v_call: TRBV6-5
j_call: TRBJ1-3
cdr3_aa: CASSYSSPGLSGNTIYF

v_call: TRBV5-1
j_call: TRBJ2-7
cdr3_aa: CASSNEWTAYEQYF

v_call: TRBV4-3
j_call: TRBJ2-7
cdr3_aa: CASSQGDRGLYEQYF

v_call: TRBV20-1
j_call: TRBJ2-3
cdr3_aa: CSAPQGPRQFTDTQYF

v_call: TRBV20-1
j_call: TRBJ1-2
cdr3_aa: CSASRGQGAGYTF

v_call: TRBV4-3
j_call: TRBJ1-1
cdr3_aa: CASRSTGQGFAEAFF

v_call: TRBV25-1
j_call: TRBJ1-5
cdr3_aa: CASSNSGTGNQPQHF

v_call: TRBV11-2
j_call: TRBJ2-7
cdr3_aa: CASRDRDRAYEQYF

v_call: TRBV10-1
j_call: TRBJ2-5
cdr3_aa: CASSDSPNRDVETQYF

v_call: TRBV5-1
j_call: TRBJ2-7
cdr3_aa: CASSTDFRYYEQYF

v_call: TRBV10-3
j_call: TRBJ2-7
cdr3_aa: CAISMSAASGEQYF

v_call: TRBV3-1
j_call: TRBJ2-1
cdr3_aa: CASSQDPPGDSEQFF

v_call: TRBV12-3/TRBV12-4
j_call: TRBJ2-6
cdr3_aa: CASTAAADRGLSGANVLTF